The clone carrying this T cell receptor beta chain was recorded only once. Antigen specificity is unknown. This sample is part of a study of CD4 T cells in relation to SARS-CoV-2 and coronaviruses. This CDR3 has 20 residues. The repertoire was sequenced with immunoSEQ multiplex PCR; TCRdb's copy has only in-frame clones and lacks some. The table shows 36,000 or so clones, with around 80% occurring only once. The sequence came from an adult with COVID-19. Sequences were obtained from memory CD4+ T cells from PBMCs, cultured in vitro. V and J are TRBV21-1 and TRBJ2-5; the listed D gene, TRBD2, was not tested against the DNA. TRBV21-1 is a listed pseudogene. The CDR3 loop is CASSKVICDGFSGRIETQYF. The CDR3 DNA is TGTGCCAGCAGCAAAGTTATATGCGATGGATTTAGCGGGAGGATCGAGACCCAGTACTTC.